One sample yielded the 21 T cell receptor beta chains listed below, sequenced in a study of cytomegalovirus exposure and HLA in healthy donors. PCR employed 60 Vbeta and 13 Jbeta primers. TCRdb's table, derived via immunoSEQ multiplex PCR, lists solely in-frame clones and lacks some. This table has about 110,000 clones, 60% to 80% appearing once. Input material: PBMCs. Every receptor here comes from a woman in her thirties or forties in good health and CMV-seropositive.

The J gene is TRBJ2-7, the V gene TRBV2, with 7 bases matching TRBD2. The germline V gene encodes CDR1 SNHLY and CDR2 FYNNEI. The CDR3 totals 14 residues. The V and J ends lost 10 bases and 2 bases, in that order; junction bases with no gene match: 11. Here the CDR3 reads CATLKQRGTYEQYF. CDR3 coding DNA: TGTGCCACCCTAAAGCAGCGGGGAACCTACGAGCAGTACTTC.

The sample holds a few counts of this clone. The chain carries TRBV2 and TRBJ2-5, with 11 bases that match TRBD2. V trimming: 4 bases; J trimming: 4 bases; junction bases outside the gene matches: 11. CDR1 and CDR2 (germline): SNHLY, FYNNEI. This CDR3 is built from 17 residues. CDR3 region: CASSGGSGRARGETQYF. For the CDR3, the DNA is TGTGCCAGCAGTGGGGGTAGCGGGAGGGCCAGAGGAGAGACCCAGTACTTC.

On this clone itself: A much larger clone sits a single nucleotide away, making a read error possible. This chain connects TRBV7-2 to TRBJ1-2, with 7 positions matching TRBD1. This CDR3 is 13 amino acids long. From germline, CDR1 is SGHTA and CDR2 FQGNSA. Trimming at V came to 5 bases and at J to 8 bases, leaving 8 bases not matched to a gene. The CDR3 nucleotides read TGTGCCAGCAGCCCGCAGGGGGGACGGGGCTACACCTTC. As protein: CASSPQGGRGYTF.

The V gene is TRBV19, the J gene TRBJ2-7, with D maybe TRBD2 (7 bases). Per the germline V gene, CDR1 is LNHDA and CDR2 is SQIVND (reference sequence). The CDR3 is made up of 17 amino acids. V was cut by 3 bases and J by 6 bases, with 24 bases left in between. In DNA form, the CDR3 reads TGTGCCAGTAGTATTCGGGGGCGGGGGTCCGCCCCTTCCGAGCAGTACTTC. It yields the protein CASSIRGRGSAPSEQYF.

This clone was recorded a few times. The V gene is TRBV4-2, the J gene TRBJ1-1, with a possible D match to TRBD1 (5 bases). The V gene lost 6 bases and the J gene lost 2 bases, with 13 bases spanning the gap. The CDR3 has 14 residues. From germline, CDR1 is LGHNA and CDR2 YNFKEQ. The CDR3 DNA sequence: TGTGCCAGCAGTCACCCCCAGGGAAACACTGAAGCTTTCTTT. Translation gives CASSHPQGNTEAFF.

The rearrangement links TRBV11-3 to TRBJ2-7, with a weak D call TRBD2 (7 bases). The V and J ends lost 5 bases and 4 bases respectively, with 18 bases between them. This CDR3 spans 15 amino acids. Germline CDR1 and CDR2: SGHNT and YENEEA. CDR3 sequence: CASSPEGGSRYEQYF. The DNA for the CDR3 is TGTGCCAGCAGCCCCGAGGGGGGGAGTAGGTACGAGCAGTACTTC.

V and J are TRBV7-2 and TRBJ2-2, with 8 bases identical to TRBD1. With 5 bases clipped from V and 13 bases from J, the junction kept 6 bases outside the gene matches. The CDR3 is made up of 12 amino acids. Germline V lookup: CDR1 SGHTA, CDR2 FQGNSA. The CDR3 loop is CASSQDRVMLFF. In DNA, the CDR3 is TGTGCCAGCAGCCAGGACAGGGTGATGCTGTTTTTT.

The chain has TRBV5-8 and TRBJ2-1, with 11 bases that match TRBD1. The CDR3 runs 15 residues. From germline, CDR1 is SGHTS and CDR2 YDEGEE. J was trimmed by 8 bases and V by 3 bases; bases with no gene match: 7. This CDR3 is CASSSGTGGQDEQFF. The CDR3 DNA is TGTGCCAGCAGCTCCGGGACAGGGGGTCAAGATGAGCAGTTCTTC.

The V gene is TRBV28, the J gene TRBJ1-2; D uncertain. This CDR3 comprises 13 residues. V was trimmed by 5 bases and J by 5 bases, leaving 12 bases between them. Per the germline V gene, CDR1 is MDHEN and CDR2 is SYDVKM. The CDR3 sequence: CASSSGQVYGYTF. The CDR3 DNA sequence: TGTGCCAGCAGTAGCGGGCAGGTTTATGGCTACACCTTC.

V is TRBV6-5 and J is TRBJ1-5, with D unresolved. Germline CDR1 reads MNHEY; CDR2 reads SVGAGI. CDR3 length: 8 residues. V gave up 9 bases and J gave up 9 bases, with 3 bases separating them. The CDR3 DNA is TGTGCCAGTCTGCCCCAGCATTTT. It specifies CASLPQHF.

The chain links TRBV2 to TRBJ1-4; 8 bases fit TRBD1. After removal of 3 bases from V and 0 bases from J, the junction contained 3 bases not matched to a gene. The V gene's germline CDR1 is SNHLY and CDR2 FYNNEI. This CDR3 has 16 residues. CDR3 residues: CASSDETGATNEKLFF. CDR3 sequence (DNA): TGTGCCAGCAGTGATGAGACAGGGGCAACTAATGAAAAACTGTTTTTT.

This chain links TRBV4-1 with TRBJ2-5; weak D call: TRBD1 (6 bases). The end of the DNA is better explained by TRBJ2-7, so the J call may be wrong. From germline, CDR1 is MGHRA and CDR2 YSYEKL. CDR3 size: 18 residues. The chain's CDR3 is CASSQEHGPAGDFYEQYF. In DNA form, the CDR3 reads TGCGCCAGCAGCCAAGAGCATGGTCCAGCAGGGGATTTTTACGAGCAGTACTTC.

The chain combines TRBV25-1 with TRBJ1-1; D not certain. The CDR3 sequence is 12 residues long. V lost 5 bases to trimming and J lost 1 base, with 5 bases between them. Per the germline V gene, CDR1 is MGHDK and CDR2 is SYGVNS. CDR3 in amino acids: CASSHGNTEAFF. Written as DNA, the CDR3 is TGTGCCAGCAGTCACGGGAACACTGAAGCTTTCTTT.

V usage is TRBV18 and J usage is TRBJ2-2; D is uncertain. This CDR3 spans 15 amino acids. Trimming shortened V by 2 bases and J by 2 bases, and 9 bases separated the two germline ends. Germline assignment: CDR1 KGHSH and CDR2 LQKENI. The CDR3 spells CASSPMRENTGELFF. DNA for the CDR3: TGTGCCAGCTCACCAATGCGAGAAAACACCGGGGAGCTGTTTTTT.

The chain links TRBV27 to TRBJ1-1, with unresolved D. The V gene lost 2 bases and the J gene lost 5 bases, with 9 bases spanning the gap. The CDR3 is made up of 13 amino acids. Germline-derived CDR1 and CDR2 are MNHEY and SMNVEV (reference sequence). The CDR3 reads CASSLGRYTEAFF. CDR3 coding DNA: TGTGCCAGCAGTTTAGGCAGGTATACTGAAGCTTTCTTT.

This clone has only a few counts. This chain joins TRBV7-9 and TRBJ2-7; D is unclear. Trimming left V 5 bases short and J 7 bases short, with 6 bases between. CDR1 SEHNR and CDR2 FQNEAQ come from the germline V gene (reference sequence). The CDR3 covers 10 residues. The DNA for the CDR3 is TGTGCCAGCAGCGACTTGGAGCAGTACTTC. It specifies CASSDLEQYF. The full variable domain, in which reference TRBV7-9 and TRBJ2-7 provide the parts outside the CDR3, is DTGVSQNPRHKITKRGQNVTFRCDPISEHNRLYWYRQTLGQGPEFLTYFQNEAQLEKSRLLSDRFSAERPKGSFSTLEIQRTEQGDSAMYLCASSDLEQYFGPGTRLTVT.

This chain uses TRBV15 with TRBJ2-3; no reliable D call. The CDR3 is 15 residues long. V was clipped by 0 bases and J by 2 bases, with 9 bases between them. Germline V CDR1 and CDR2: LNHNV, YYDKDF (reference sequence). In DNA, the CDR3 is TGTGCCACCAGCAGAGATTACAGCCCCACAGATACGCAGTATTTT. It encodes CATSRDYSPTDTQYF. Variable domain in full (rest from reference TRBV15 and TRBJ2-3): DAMVIQNPRYQVTQFGKPVTLSCSQTLNHNVMYWYQQKSSQAPKLLFHYYDKDFNNEADTPDNFQSRRPNTSFCFLDIRSPGLGDTAMYLCATSRDYSPTDTQYFGPGTRLTVL.

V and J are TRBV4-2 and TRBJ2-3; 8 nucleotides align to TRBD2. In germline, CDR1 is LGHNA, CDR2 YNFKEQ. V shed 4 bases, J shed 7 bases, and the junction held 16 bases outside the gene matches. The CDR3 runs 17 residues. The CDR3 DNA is TGTGCCAGCAGCCCGGGTCCCACTAGCGGCTTTCCCCATACGCAGTATTTT. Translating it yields CASSPGPTSGFPHTQYF.

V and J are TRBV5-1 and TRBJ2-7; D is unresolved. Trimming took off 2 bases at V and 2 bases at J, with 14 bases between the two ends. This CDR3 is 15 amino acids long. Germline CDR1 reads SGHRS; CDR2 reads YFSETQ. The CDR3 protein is CASSFSVLKAYEQYF. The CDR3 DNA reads TGCGCCAGCAGCTTTTCAGTCCTCAAAGCCTACGAGCAGTACTTC.

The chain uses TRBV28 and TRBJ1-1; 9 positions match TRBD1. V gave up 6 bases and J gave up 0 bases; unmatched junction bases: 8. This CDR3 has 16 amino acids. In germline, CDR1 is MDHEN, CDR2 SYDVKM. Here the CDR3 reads CASSQPRTGVNTEAFF. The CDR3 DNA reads TGTGCCAGCAGCCAACCCCGGACAGGGGTGAACACTGAAGCTTTCTTT.

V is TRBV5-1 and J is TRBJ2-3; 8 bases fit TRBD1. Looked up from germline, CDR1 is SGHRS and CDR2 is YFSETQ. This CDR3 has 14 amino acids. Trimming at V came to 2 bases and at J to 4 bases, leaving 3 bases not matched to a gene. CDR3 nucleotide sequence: TGCGCCAGCAGCTTAACGACAGGGGCAGATACGCAGTATTTT. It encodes CASSLTTGADTQYF.